One and the same sample provided the 11 T cell receptor beta chains below, sequenced in a study of OX40 agonist ivuxolimab in advanced cancers. TCRdb's copy holds only in-frame clones and misses some; the assay was immunoSEQ multiplex PCR. Here the sample spans tens of thousands of clones, approximately 84% being singletons. Material: CD4+ or CD8+ T cells sorted from blood, obtained in a trial of the OX40 agonist ivuxolimab. The receptor set was obtained from an adult with an advanced solid tumor such as melanoma, head and neck, liver or kidney cancer.

The CDR3 region is CASSREASSYEQYF. In nucleotides, the CDR3 is TGTGCCAGCAGCCGGGAGGCCAGCTCCTACGAGCAGTACTTC. The chain is built from TRBV6-1 and TRBJ2-7, with 7 bases matching TRBD2. CDR1 MNHNS and CDR2 SASEGT come from the germline V gene. The V and J ends lost 6 bases and 0 bases, in that order; junction bases with no gene match: 5. This CDR3 contains 14 residues.

The chain has TRBV19 and TRBJ2-4; no reliable D call. The CDR3 length is 16 residues. Per germline, CDR1 LNHDA and CDR2 SQIVND (reference sequence). Trimming removed 1 base from V and 5 bases from J, with 15 bases in between. In nucleotides, the CDR3 is TGTGCCAGTAGTATAGGGAGAATAGAAGGCCAAAACATTCAGTACTTC. This translates into CASSIGRIEGQNIQYF.

The chain carries TRBV7-6 and TRBJ2-2, with D unresolved. CDR3 length: 12 residues. The germline CDR1 and CDR2 sequences are SGHVS and FNYEAQ. Deletions cut 5 bases from V and 8 bases from J, with 9 bases between. The CDR3 DNA sequence: TGTGCCAGCAGCCTCCCGACGGGGGAGCTGTTTTTT. Translating gives CASSLPTGELFF.

This chain links TRBV28 with TRBJ2-7, with D perhaps matching TRBD1 or TRBD2 (5 bases each). CDR1 and CDR2 from the germline V gene are MDHEN and SYDVKM. Trimming stripped 2 bases from V and 2 bases from J, with 10 bases between. This CDR3 has 14 amino acids. The CDR3 here is CASSLGTGTYEQYF. As DNA, the CDR3 is TGTGCCAGCAGTTTAGGGACCGGGACCTACGAGCAGTACTTC.

The V gene is TRBV6-4, the J gene TRBJ2-1; TRBD1 matches at 12 bases. The J segment lost 0 bases and the V segment lost 7 bases, leaving 10 bases of the junction unmatched. The CDR3 contains 18 residues. Germline-derived CDR1 and CDR2 are MRHNA and SNTAGT. The CDR3 sequence is CASITARDRGHSYNEQFF. CDR3 DNA sequence: TGTGCCAGCATCACTGCCCGGGACAGGGGGCACTCCTACAATGAGCAGTTCTTC.

This clone was recorded only once. The chain couples TRBV28 to TRBJ2-7, with 7 bases matching TRBD1. Germline lookup yields CDR1 MDHEN and CDR2 SYDVKM. The V segment lost 3 bases and the J segment 2 bases; nucleotides outside the gene matches: 10. This CDR3 comprises 16 residues. The CDR3 DNA reads as TGTGCCAGCAGTTTGGGTTTGGGCGACAGGGCCTACGAGCAGTACTTC. Translated, it gives CASSLGLGDRAYEQYF.

The J gene is TRBJ2-5, the V gene TRBV6-1, with D maybe TRBD1 (5 bases). The CDR3 has 13 residues. Germline-derived CDR1 and CDR2 are MNHNS and SASEGT. The V gene lost 1 base and the J gene lost 5 bases, with 8 bases spanning the gap. The CDR3 DNA reads TGTGCCAGCAGTGAAGGGGGCTGGGAGACCCAGTACTTC. This encodes CASSEGGWETQYF.

The V gene is TRBV28, the J gene TRBJ1-1; 9 positions agree with TRBD1. This CDR3 has 13 amino acids. Per the germline V gene, CDR1 is MDHEN and CDR2 is SYDVKM. V was pared by 7 bases and J by 4 bases, with 4 bases of the junction left unmatched. CDR3 region: CASNRDRVTEAFF. CDR3 in DNA: TGTGCCAGCAATCGGGACAGGGTCACTGAAGCTTTCTTT.

This chain joins TRBV2 and TRBJ2-3, with no clear D. Germline CDR1 SNHLY, CDR2 FYNNEI. The V end lost 6 bases, the J end lost 6 bases, and 10 bases lay between the germline ends. The CDR3 spans 12 residues. The DNA for the CDR3 is TGTGCCAGCAGCCCAGTTGGGGATACGCAGTATTTT. Residues: CASSPVGDTQYF. Full variable domain (missing parts from reference TRBV2 and TRBJ2-3): EPEVTQTPSHQVTQMGQEVILRCVPISNHLYFYWYRQILGQKVEFLVSFYNNEISEKSEIFDDQFSVERPDGSNFTLKIRSTKLEDSAMYFCASSPVGDTQYFGPGTRLTVL.

J is TRBJ1-2 and V is TRBV2; D not resolved. Germline V gene data show CDR1 as SNHLY and CDR2 as FYNNEI. The CDR3 is made up of 14 amino acids. V was trimmed by 3 bases and J by 5 bases, leaving 13 bases between them. In DNA form, the CDR3 reads TGTGCCAGCAGTGATGAGCCGAGATCTTATGGCTACACCTTC. It yields the protein CASSDEPRSYGYTF.

Details on this clone: Other DNA sequences of this sample code for an identical CDR3. This chain links TRBV19 with TRBJ1-1; TRBD1 might be the D (5 bases). The CDR3 extends over 13 amino acids. Trimming took off 3 bases at V and 3 bases at J, with 8 bases between the two ends. CDR1 is LNHDA, CDR2 SQIVND, per germline (reference sequence). The CDR3 sequence: CASSIQGDTEAFF. The CDR3 nucleotides read TGTGCCAGTAGTATCCAGGGAGACACTGAAGCTTTCTTT.